This T cell receptor (beta chain) was captured by sequencing in a study of T cells in Graves' hyperthyroidism and ophthalmopathy. Regarding this clonotype: A read error may explain this, as a much larger clone is one base away.

Template material for amplifying TCR beta CDR3 regions consisted of RNA transcripts. TCR CDR3 regions were first amplified by RT-PCR with HTBI primers. TCRdb re-called the multiplex PCR reads through MiXCR, storing one row per CDR3 protein. This table has some 770,000 distinct CDR3 sequences, over 15% appearing once. Stable hyperthyroidism: no ophthalmopathy progression over 18 months of follow-up. Recently diagnosed hyperthyroidism of less than 2 months' duration affected patients aged 18 to 65. Sample: blood. This clonotype originated in a man between 18 and 35 years old with Graves' hyperthyroidism.

The CDR3 sequence: CASSLDSGPEALF. The CDR3 region has the DNA TGTGCCAGCAGCTTAGACTCTGGCCCGGAAGCTCTCTTT. The chain uses TRBV7-9 and TRBJ1-1; D gene unclear. The CDR3 has 13 amino acids. Germline V gene sequence: CDR1 SEHNR, CDR2 FQNEAQ (reference sequence).